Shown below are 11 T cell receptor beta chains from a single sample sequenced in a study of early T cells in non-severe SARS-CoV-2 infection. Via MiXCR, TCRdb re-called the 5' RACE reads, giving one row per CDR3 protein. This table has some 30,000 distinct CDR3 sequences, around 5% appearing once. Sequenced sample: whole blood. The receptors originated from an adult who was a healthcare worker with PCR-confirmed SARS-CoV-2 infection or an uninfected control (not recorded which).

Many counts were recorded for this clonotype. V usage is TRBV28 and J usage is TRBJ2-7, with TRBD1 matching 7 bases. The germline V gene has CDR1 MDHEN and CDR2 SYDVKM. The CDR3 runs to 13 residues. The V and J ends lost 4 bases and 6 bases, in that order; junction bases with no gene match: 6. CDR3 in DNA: TGTGCCAGCAGTTCCTCCTACAGGGGCGAGCAGTACTTC. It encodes CASSSSYRGEQYF.

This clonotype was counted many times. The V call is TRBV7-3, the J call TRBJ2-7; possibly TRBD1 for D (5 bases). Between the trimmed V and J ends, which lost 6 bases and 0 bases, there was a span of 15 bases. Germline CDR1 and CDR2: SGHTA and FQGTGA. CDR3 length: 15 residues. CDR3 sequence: CASSYDSLSSYEQYF. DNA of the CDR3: TGTGCCAGCAGTTACGACAGTCTTAGCTCCTACGAGCAGTACTTC.

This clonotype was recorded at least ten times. CDR3 amino acids: CASSFAGMVHNEQFF. CDR3 coding DNA: TGTGCCAGCAGCTTCGCGGGAATGGTTCACAATGAGCAGTTCTTC. The chain couples TRBV7-2 to TRBJ2-1; possible D gene TRBD2, 6 bases. Germline V gives CDR1 SGHTA, CDR2 FQGNSA. The CDR3 sequence is 15 residues long. The V and J ends lost 3 bases and 5 bases respectively, with 14 bases between them.

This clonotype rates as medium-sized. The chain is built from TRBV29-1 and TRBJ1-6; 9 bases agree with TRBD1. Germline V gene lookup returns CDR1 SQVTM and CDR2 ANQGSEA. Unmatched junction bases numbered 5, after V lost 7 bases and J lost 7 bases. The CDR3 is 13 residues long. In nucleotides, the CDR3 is TGCAGCGCTGGACAGGGGTTAAATTCACCCCTCCACTTT. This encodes CSAGQGLNSPLHF.

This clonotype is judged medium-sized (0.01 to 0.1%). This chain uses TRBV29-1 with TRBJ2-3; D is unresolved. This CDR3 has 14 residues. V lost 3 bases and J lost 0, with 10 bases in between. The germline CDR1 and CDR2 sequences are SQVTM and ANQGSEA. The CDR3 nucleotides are TGCAGCGTTGACAACAGCGTAAGCACAGATACGCAGTATTTT. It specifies CSVDNSVSTDTQYF.

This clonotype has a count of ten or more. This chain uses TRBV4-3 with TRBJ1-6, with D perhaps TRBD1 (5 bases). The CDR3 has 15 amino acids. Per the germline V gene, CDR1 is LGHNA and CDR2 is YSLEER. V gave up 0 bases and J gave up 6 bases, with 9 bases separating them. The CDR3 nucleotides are TGCGCCAGCAGCCAAGATCAAGGGGTTAATTCACCCCTCCACTTT. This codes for CASSQDQGVNSPLHF.

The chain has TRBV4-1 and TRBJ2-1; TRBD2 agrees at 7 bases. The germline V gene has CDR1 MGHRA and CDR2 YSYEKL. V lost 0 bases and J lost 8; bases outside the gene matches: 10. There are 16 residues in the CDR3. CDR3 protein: CASSQETAGEDDEQFF. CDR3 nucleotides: TGCGCCAGCAGCCAAGAGACCGCGGGAGAAGACGATGAGCAGTTCTTC.

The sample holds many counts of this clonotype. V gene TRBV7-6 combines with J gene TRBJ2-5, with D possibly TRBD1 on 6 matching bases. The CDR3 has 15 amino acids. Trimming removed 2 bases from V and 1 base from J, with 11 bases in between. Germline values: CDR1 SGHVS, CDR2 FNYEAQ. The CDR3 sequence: CASSLTWTAQETQYF. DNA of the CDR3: TGTGCCAGCAGCTTAACCTGGACAGCCCAAGAGACCCAGTACTTC.

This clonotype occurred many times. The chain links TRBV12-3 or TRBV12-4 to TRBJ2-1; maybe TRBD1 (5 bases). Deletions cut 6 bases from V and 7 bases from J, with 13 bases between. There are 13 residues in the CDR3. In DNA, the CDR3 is TGTGCCAGCAGCCCCCCCGACAGTAATGAGCAGTTCTTC. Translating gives CASSPPDSNEQFF.

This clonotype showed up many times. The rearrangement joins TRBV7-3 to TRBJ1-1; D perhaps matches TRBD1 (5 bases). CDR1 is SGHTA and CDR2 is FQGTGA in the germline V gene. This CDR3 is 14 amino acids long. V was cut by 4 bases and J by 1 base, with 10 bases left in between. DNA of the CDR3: TGTGCCAGCAGCTCAAGAGGGGAGAACACTGAAGCTTTCTTT. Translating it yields CASSSRGENTEAFF.

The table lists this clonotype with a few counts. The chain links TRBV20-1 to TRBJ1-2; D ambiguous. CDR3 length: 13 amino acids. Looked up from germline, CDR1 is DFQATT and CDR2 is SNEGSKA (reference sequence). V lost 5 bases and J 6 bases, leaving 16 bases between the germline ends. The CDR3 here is CSAVGWALNGYTF. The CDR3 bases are TGCAGTGCTGTAGGGTGGGCCCTCAATGGCTACACCTTC.